This T cell receptor (beta chain) is drawn from a study of T cell responses to AZD1222 COVID-19 vaccine. Broader study findings: Dominant at 160-218 and 743-854, vaccine-associated CD4 TCRs also spanned spike.

Pooled in the analysis were second doses at about 4 or about 12 weeks. A word on this clone: Its antigen remains unknown.

TCRdb keeps only in-frame clones here, not all; method: immunoSEQ multiplex PCR. The sample lists roughly 110,000 clones; approximately 92% were seen once. The specimen was peripheral blood, collected 28 days after the second AZD1222 dose. The source of this sequence is an adult who received the AZD1222 COVID-19 vaccine.

The CDR3 sequence: CASSRTSGGQGEQFF. The CDR3 DNA reads as TGTGCCAGCAGCCGGACTAGCGGGGGCCAGGGTGAGCAGTTCTTC. The chain has TRBV3-1 (or the pseudogene TRBV3-2) and TRBJ2-1; 13 bases match TRBD2. The CDR3 runs 15 residues. In germline, CDR1 is LGHDT, CDR2 YNNKEL (reference sequence). The trim removed 4 bases at V and 9 bases at J, leaving 6 bases unmatched.